The 26 T cell receptor beta chains below were found in one sample sequenced in a study of regulatory T cells in long-lasting Graves disease. According to the study, TCR beta libraries were built with iRepertoire HTBI primers and CDR3-region Arm-PCR. MiXCR was run by TCRdb on the multiplex PCR reads, yielding one entry per CDR3 protein. This table has a few hundred thousand distinct CDR3 sequences, 20% to 30% appearing once. The time point is: persistent/refractory GD, antithyroid drugs over 5 years with positive TRAb. RNA extracted from PBMCs served as the sequencing template. The sequencing here drew on peripheral blood mononuclear cells (PBMCs), taken when the disease was refractory, from a patient treated with antithyroid drugs. These receptors all stem from a female donor with Graves disease.

The chain joins TRBV28 to TRBJ2-1; 9 bases align to TRBD2. The V and J ends lost 9 bases and 9 bases, in that order; junction bases with no gene match: 9. CDR1 MDHEN and CDR2 SYDVKM come from the germline V gene. The CDR3 spans 13 residues. The CDR3 loop reads CASISGSQVEQFF. Written as DNA, the CDR3 is TGTGCCAGTATTAGCGGGAGTCAGGTTGAGCAGTTCTTC.

The chain employs TRBV7-2 and TRBJ1-2; D is perhaps TRBD1 (5 bases). Germline loops: CDR1 SGHTA, CDR2 FQGNSA. This CDR3 spans 15 amino acids. The V end was cut by 6 bases, the J end by 6 bases, with 20 bases between. For the CDR3, the DNA is TGTGCCAGCAGTTCCTGGGACGCAATCGTCAATGGCTACACCTTC. Its protein product is CASSSWDAIVNGYTF.

There are many counts of this clonotype. The chain uses TRBV20-1 and TRBJ2-7; no clear D. CDR3 length: 15 amino acids. The germline gives CDR1 DFQATT, CDR2 SNEGSKA (reference sequence). V gave up 6 bases and J gave up 1 base, with 19 bases separating them. The CDR3 loop reads CSAKEFQDRSYEQYF. The CDR3 region has the DNA TGCAGTGCAAAGGAGTTCCAGGACCGTTCCTACGAGCAGTACTTC.

This clonotype has a handful of counts. The gene calls are TRBV2 and TRBJ2-7; D possibly corresponds to TRBD2 (6 bases). Germline V gene sequence: CDR1 SNHLY, CDR2 FYNNEI. CDR3 length: 14 amino acids. The V end lost 4 bases, the J end lost 7 bases, and 17 bases lay between the germline ends. Here the CDR3 reads CASSGVGGFGEQYF. The CDR3 bases are TGTGCCAGCAGTGGTGTTGGGGGGTTTGGTGAGCAGTACTTC.

This clonotype appeared many times. This chain links TRBV14 with TRBJ2-5, with 11 positions matching TRBD2. J lost 2 bases, V lost 7 bases, and 6 bases had no gene match. From germline, CDR1 is SGHDN and CDR2 FVKESK. The CDR3 sequence is 15 residues long. The CDR3 region has the DNA TGTGCCAGCAAGAGACTAGCGGGGCCACAAGAGACCCAGTACTTC. Its translation: CASKRLAGPQETQYF.

J is TRBJ2-2 and V is TRBV19; D is unresolved. Trimming shortened V by 3 bases and J by 6 bases, and 8 bases separated the two germline ends. Germline-derived CDR1 and CDR2 are LNHDA and SQIVND (reference sequence). CDR3 length: 13 amino acids. CDR3 loop: CASSMYGSGELFF. In DNA, the CDR3 is TGTGCCAGTAGTATGTATGGTTCCGGGGAGCTGTTTTTT.

In its sample, this clonotype was seen many times. The rearrangement joins TRBV7-9 to TRBJ2-5, with D tentatively TRBD1 (6 bases). The V gene lost 5 bases and the J gene lost 2 bases, with 18 bases spanning the gap. The length of the CDR3 is 16 residues. Germline CDR1 and CDR2: SEHNR and FQNEAQ (reference sequence). The CDR3 bases are TGTGCCAGCAGCCCGGGACACGGACAGAAACAAGAGACCCAGTACTTC. Amino acid sequence: CASSPGHGQKQETQYF.

The J gene is TRBJ1-3, the V gene TRBV6-5; D ambiguous. The CDR3 length is 15 residues. Looked up from germline, CDR1 is MNHEY and CDR2 is SVGAGI. Trimming took off 0 bases at V and 3 bases at J, with 9 bases between the two ends. This chain's CDR3 is CASSYSEGLGNTIYF. DNA for the CDR3: TGTGCCAGCAGTTACTCAGAGGGTCTTGGAAACACCATATATTTT.

This clonotype has just a few counts. The V call is TRBV28, the J call TRBJ1-5; D remains ambiguous. The CDR3 loop spans 10 amino acids. The germline V and J ends were trimmed by 5 bases and 4 bases, with 0 bases remaining between them. Germline CDR1 is MDHEN and CDR2 is SYDVKM. CDR3 residues: CASSNQPQHF. The DNA of the CDR3 is TGTGCCAGCAGTAATCAGCCCCAGCATTTT. Full variable domain (missing parts from reference TRBV28 and TRBJ1-5): DVKVTQSSRYLVKRTGEKVFLECVQDMDHENMFWYRQDPGLGLRLIYFSYDVKMKEKGDIPEGYSVSREKKERFSLILESASTNQTSMYLCASSNQPQHFGDGTRLSIL.

The chain links TRBV2 to TRBJ2-3, with TRBD2 matching 11 bases. CDR3 size: 14 residues. The trim removed 1 base at V and 7 bases at J, leaving 1 base unmatched. The germline gives CDR1 SNHLY, CDR2 FYNNEI. The chain's CDR3 is CASSEGLAGNTQYF. The CDR3 DNA sequence: TGTGCCAGCAGTGAAGGACTAGCGGGAAATACGCAGTATTTT.

The sample holds a few counts of this clonotype. This rearrangement joins TRBV29-1 to TRBJ2-7; 7 bases align to TRBD2. With 7 bases clipped from V and 0 bases from J, the junction kept 9 bases outside the gene matches. CDR1 and CDR2 (germline): SQVTM, ANQGSEA. CDR3 length: 14 amino acids. The chain's CDR3 is CSAWEGGASYEQYF. The DNA for the CDR3 is TGCAGCGCCTGGGAGGGTGGGGCCTCCTACGAGCAGTACTTC.

This clonotype has a count of ten or more. This chain connects TRBV7-8 to TRBJ2-5; TRBD2 aligns across 13 bases. Germline V CDR1 and CDR2: SGHVS, FQNEAQ. Trimming removed 5 bases from V and 2 bases from J; junction bases left unmatched: 11. CDR3 size: 18 residues. CDR3 sequence: CASSPGLAGVLGQETQYF. The DNA of the CDR3 is TGTGCCAGCAGCCCAGGACTAGCGGGAGTCTTGGGGCAAGAGACCCAGTACTTC.

The chain is built from TRBV7-2 and TRBJ2-3; perhaps TRBD2 as D (6 bases). CDR3 length: 16 amino acids. Trimming took 4 bases from V and 3 from J, leaving 17 bases between them. CDR1 SGHTA and CDR2 FQGNSA come from the germline V gene. This CDR3 is CASSYHGAGNTDTQYF. CDR3 in DNA: TGTGCCAGCAGCTACCACGGCGCGGGAAATACAGATACGCAGTATTTT.

This clonotype came up many times. This rearrangement joins TRBV6-1 to TRBJ2-7, with 11 bases fitting TRBD1. The CDR3 consists of 15 residues. The junction had 4 bases not matched to a gene; V was cut back by 5 bases and J by 1 base. CDR1 is MNHNS and CDR2 is SASEGT in the germline V gene. This CDR3 is CASSPGTGGSYEQYF. Written as DNA, the CDR3 is TGTGCCAGCAGTCCAGGGACAGGGGGTTCCTACGAGCAGTACTTC.

The V and J genes are TRBV10-3 and TRBJ2-5, with TRBD1 matching over 7 bases. CDR3 size: 13 residues. Per the germline V gene, CDR1 is ENHRY and CDR2 is SYGVKD. The junction had 6 bases not matched to a gene; V was cut back by 7 bases and J by 4 bases. The DNA of the CDR3 is TGTGCCATCACTAAGGACAGGAGAGAGACCCAGTACTTC. Its protein product is CAITKDRRETQYF.

The rearrangement uses TRBV7-8 and TRBJ2-7, with D possibly matching TRBD2 (6 bases). Looked up from germline, CDR1 is SGHVS and CDR2 is FQNEAQ. The CDR3 contains 15 residues. Between the trimmed V and J ends, which lost 5 bases and 2 bases, there was a span of 16 bases. CDR3 amino acids: CASSHGLANPYEQYF. The CDR3 nucleotides read TGTGCCAGCAGCCATGGGCTAGCGAATCCCTACGAGCAGTACTTC. Full variable domain (outside the CDR3, taken from reference TRBV7-8 and TRBJ2-7): GAGVSQSPRYKVAKRGQDVALRCDPISGHVSLFWYQQALGQGPEFLTYFQNEAQLDKSGLPSDRFFAERPEGSVSTLKIQRTQQEDSAVYLCASSHGLANPYEQYFGPGTRLTVT.

This clonotype has just a few counts. J is TRBJ2-5 and V is TRBV6-5; D possibly corresponds to TRBD1 (6 bases). This CDR3 has 19 residues. CDR1 and CDR2 (germline): MNHEY, SVGAGI. The V gene lost 4 bases and the J gene lost 4 bases, with 28 bases spanning the gap. Written as DNA, the CDR3 is TGTGCCAGCAGTTCCCAGGGGTACCCGTATGGATTTTCTCCAGAGACCCAGTACTTC. Protein product: CASSSQGYPYGFSPETQYF.

The V call is TRBV9, the J call TRBJ1-1, with D perhaps TRBD1 (6 bases). The CDR3 is 16 residues long. With 3 bases removed from V and 1 base from J, the gap between germline ends came to 16 bases. Germline CDR1 and CDR2: SGDLS and YYNGEE. The CDR3 sequence is CASSAPLRGGNTEAFF. The CDR3, as DNA: TGTGCCAGCAGCGCCCCACTCAGGGGAGGGAACACTGAAGCTTTCTTT.

This clonotype was recorded many times. The V and J genes are TRBV10-3 and TRBJ2-7; D perhaps matches TRBD2 (7 bases). Germline-derived CDR1 and CDR2 are ENHRY and SYGVKD. The length of the CDR3 is 15 residues. Trimming stripped 2 bases from V and 7 bases from J, with 18 bases between. The CDR3 reads CAISEGGANLGEQYF. The CDR3 nucleotides are TGTGCCATCAGTGAGGGGGGGGCTAATCTCGGGGAGCAGTACTTC.

This clonotype was seen repeatedly, ten times or more. In nucleotides, the CDR3 is TGTGCCAGCAGCTTAGGAGCTGGTAGTCAGCCCCAGCATTTT. Amino acids: CASSLGAGSQPQHF. This chain connects TRBV11-2 to TRBJ1-5, with unresolved D. This CDR3 contains 14 residues. The germline gives CDR1 SGHAT, CDR2 FQNNGV. V was clipped by 1 base and J by 6 bases, with 10 bases between them.

This clonotype was counted a single time. This sequence joins TRBV4-3 and TRBJ1-4; 7 bases are a match to TRBD1. Germline CDR1 is LGHNA and CDR2 is YSLEER. V trimming: 0 bases; J trimming: 7 bases; junction bases outside the gene matches: 5. There are 15 residues in the CDR3. CDR3 coding DNA: TGCGCCAGCAGCCAAGAGGCCAGGGGGTCTGAAAAACTGTTTTTT. Translated, it gives CASSQEARGSEKLFF.

The chain couples TRBV19 to TRBJ2-7; D is perhaps TRBD2 (6 bases). This CDR3 contains 16 residues. Trimming removed 3 bases from V and 1 base from J, with 16 bases in between. Germline V gives CDR1 LNHDA, CDR2 SQIVND (reference sequence). The DNA for the CDR3 is TGTGCCAGTAGTATGTCCCCCTTAGGAGGGTCCTACGAGCAGTACTTC. This codes for CASSMSPLGGSYEQYF.

This clonotype has just a few counts. This sequence joins TRBV9 and TRBJ1-5; possibly TRBD1 for D (5 bases). The germline V gene encodes CDR1 SGDLS and CDR2 YYNGEE. V was clipped by 0 bases and J by 4 bases, with 11 bases between them. This CDR3 is built from 15 residues. CDR3 bases: TGTGCCAGCAGCGTAGTTAGGTGGGGGAATCAGCCCCAGCATTTT. Protein: CASSVVRWGNQPQHF.

This clonotype was detected many times. V gene TRBV30 combines with J gene TRBJ1-2; D gene unclear. CDR3 length equals 11 residues. The V and J ends lost 4 bases and 7 bases respectively, with 10 bases between them. CDR1 is GTSNPN and CDR2 is SVGIG in the germline V gene (reference sequence). This chain's CDR3 is CAWKGPGGYTF. CDR3 in DNA: TGTGCCTGGAAAGGCCCGGGTGGCTACACCTTC.

This clonotype was observed many times. The chain couples TRBV12-3 or TRBV12-4 to TRBJ1-5, with TRBD1 identical over 9 bases. CDR3 length equals 15 residues. V trimming: 1 base; J trimming: 4 bases; junction bases outside the gene matches: 2. CDR3 amino acids: CASSLGDRVNQPQHF. CDR3 nucleotide sequence: TGTGCCAGCAGTTTAGGGGACAGGGTGAATCAGCCCCAGCATTTT.

This clonotype was picked up many times. The chain's CDR3 is CSVERDSYEQYF. For the CDR3, the DNA is TGCAGCGTTGAGAGGGACTCCTACGAGCAGTACTTC. The V call is TRBV29-1, the J call TRBJ2-7; maybe TRBD2 (5 bases). The germline gives CDR1 SQVTM, CDR2 ANQGSEA. The V gene lost 3 bases and the J gene lost 0 bases, with 6 bases spanning the gap. The CDR3 contains 12 residues.